The 15 T cell receptor beta chains given below trace back to one sample, sequenced in a study of tumor-infiltrating lymphocytes in oesophageal squamous cell carcinoma. TCRdb used MiXCR to reprocess the PCR reads, holding one entry per CDR3 protein. Counted here are over 10,000 distinct CDR3 sequences, around 53% occurring once; the ten biggest clones make up over 10%. Material: blood. These receptors all stem from a female donor with esophageal squamous cell carcinoma.

This rearrangement joins TRBV9 to TRBJ1-5; TRBD1 might be the D (6 bases). CDR3 length equals 15 residues. The ends were cut back, 0 bases at V and 4 bases at J, with 11 bases in the middle. Germline V gives CDR1 SGDLS, CDR2 YYNGEE. CDR3 sequence (DNA): TGTGCCAGCAGCGTAGCTGGGACAACGAATCAGCCCCAGCATTTT. It encodes CASSVAGTTNQPQHF.

This clonotype rates as large (0.1 to 1%). The CDR3 DNA follows: TGTGCCAGCAGTAGACCGGGACAGGGGGCCACTGAAGCTTTCTTT. Protein sequence: CASSRPGQGATEAFF. The chain is built from TRBV12-3 or TRBV12-4 and TRBJ1-1; 12 nucleotides match TRBD1. Losses at the gene ends were 5 bases for V and 4 bases for J; bases not matched to a gene: 5. The CDR3 runs 15 residues.

This clonotype was counted at least ten times. The gene calls are TRBV27 and TRBJ2-1; D could derive from TRBD1 or TRBD2 (5 bases each). V was cut by 9 bases and J by 8 bases, with 26 bases left in between. This CDR3 region has 16 residues. Germline V gives CDR1 MNHEY, CDR2 SMNVEV (reference sequence). CDR3 loop: CASRGPYSVGSDEQFF. In DNA form, the CDR3 reads TGTGCCAGTCGGGGCCCTTACAGTGTTGGTTCGGATGAGCAGTTCTTC.

This clonotype came up a few times. This sequence joins TRBV7-3 and TRBJ2-5, with TRBD2 matching 8 bases. J lost 6 bases, V lost 4 bases, and 4 bases had no gene match. The CDR3 consists of 13 residues. CDR1 is SGHTA and CDR2 is FQGTGA in the germline V gene. As DNA, the CDR3 is TGTGCCAGCAGCTCGGGACTAGAACAGACCCAGTACTTC. This gives the protein CASSSGLEQTQYF.

Comments on this clonotype: A much larger clone is a single base away; this may be a read error. This chain joins TRBV12-3 or TRBV12-4 and TRBJ2-3, with 10 bases lining up with TRBD1. There are 15 residues in the CDR3. V gave up 5 bases and J gave up 14 bases; unmatched junction bases: 16. The CDR3 bases are TGTGCCAGCAGTCGACCGGGACAGGGGACCGGGGAGCTGTATTTT. This encodes CASSRPGQGTGELYF.

The gene calls are TRBV12-3 or TRBV12-4 and TRBJ2-1; D might be TRBD1 or TRBD2, each matching 5 bases. The J call is in doubt because the DNA end fits TRBJ2-7 better. The CDR3 extends over 11 amino acids. The CDR3 sequence: CASGGNYEQYF. The DNA for the CDR3 is TGTGCCTCTGGGGGTAACTACGAGCAGTACTTC.

The chain carries TRBV6-1 and TRBJ2-4, with D tentatively TRBD2 (5 bases). The end of the DNA fits TRBJ2-7 better, so the J call may be wrong. This CDR3 is built from 12 residues. Germline lookup yields CDR1 MNHNS and CDR2 SASEGT. The DNA for the CDR3 is TGTGCCAGCAACGGGGAAAGCTACGAGCAGTACTTC. It translates to CASNGESYEQYF.

This clonotype is labeled as medium-sized (0.01 to 0.1%). This chain links TRBV27 with TRBJ2-5; TRBD2 is a possible D gene (7 bases). The germline V and J ends were trimmed by 6 bases and 0 bases, with 20 bases remaining between them. Per germline, CDR1 MNHEY and CDR2 SMNVEV (reference sequence). The CDR3 extends over 17 amino acids. The CDR3 loop is CASRGPSGGRYQETQYF. The CDR3 coding sequence is TGTGCCAGCAGGGGACCCTCGGGGGGCCGGTACCAAGAGACCCAGTACTTC.

This clonotype has more than one count but fewer than ten. The chain recombines TRBV10-3 with TRBJ1-2; 9 nucleotides match TRBD1. Germline-derived CDR1 and CDR2 are ENHRY and SYGVKD. This CDR3 is 14 amino acids long. Germline trimming cut 0 bases from V and 8 bases from J; bases unmatched to any gene: 4. CDR3 region: CAISESRTGDGYTF. Written as DNA, the CDR3 is TGTGCCATCAGTGAGTCAAGGACAGGGGACGGCTACACCTTC.

This clonotype was detected a few times. This rearrangement joins TRBV12-3 or TRBV12-4 to TRBJ2-2, with no clear D. CDR3 size: 11 residues. Trimming shortened V by 4 bases and J by 6 bases, and 3 bases separated the two germline ends. The DNA of the CDR3 is TGTGCCAGCAGTTATGCCGGGGAGCTGTTTTTT. Translating gives CASSYAGELFF.

This chain uses TRBV6-9 with TRBJ2-5; 15 bases are a match to TRBD2. V shed 4 bases, J shed 11 bases, and the junction held 11 bases outside the gene matches. CDR3 length: 16 amino acids. The germline CDR1 and CDR2 sequences are MNHGY and SVAAGI. The CDR3 coding sequence is TGTGCCAGCAGTTCCGGGACTAGCGGGAGGAGGGGTGAGCAGTACTTC. This gives the protein CASSSGTSGRRGEQYF.

This clonotype appeared many times. V usage is TRBV6-2 or TRBV6-3 and J usage is TRBJ2-7; a weak D match, TRBD2 (6 bases). CDR3 length: 15 residues. V lost 6 bases and J 0 bases, leaving 15 bases between the germline ends. CDR1 is MNHEY, CDR2 SVGEGT, per germline. The CDR3 loop reads CASRPGGYNSYEQYF. The CDR3 DNA sequence: TGTGCCAGCAGGCCCGGGGGATATAACTCCTACGAGCAGTACTTC.

CDR3 sequence (DNA): TGTGCCAGCAGCCGCGGACAGGTCTACGAGCAGTACTTC. Amino acid sequence: CASSRGQVYEQYF. The V call is TRBV28, the J call TRBJ2-7; 7 positions agree with TRBD1. CDR3 length: 13 residues. Trimming cost V 6 bases and J 3 bases; bases outside gene matches: 5. The germline V gene has CDR1 MDHEN and CDR2 SYDVKM.

V is TRBV6-1 and J is TRBJ2-5; 11 positions match TRBD2. The DNA end is more similar to TRBJ2-1, so the J call may be wrong. The CDR3 sequence is 15 residues long. The V gene's germline CDR1 is MNHNS and CDR2 SASEGT. The CDR3 region has the DNA TGTGCCAGCAAAAAACTAGCGGGGGCCTACAATGAGCAGTTCTTC. Translating it yields CASKKLAGAYNEQFF.

The CDR3, as DNA: TGTGCCAGCTCTTCGGGGGCAACGCAGTATTTT. Its translation: CASSSGATQYF. The chain carries TRBV6-1 and TRBJ2-3; TRBD1 or TRBD2 may be the D gene (6 bases each). Trimming pared 8 bases from V and 9 bases from J, leaving 12 bases between. CDR3 length equals 11 residues. CDR1 and CDR2 from the germline V gene are MNHNS and SASEGT.